This T cell receptor (beta chain) appears in the sequencing data of a study of cytomegalovirus exposure and HLA in healthy donors. As for the study in general: The roughly 100 million unique TCR beta sequences, from roughly 170 million T cells, were found by an earlier analysis. Notes on the study in general: One variant, a missense change in DCLRE1C, was linked in a later analysis to TCR beta V- and J-gene trimming. Most TCR sequences were rare, but some public TCRs occurred in many donors. Fewer N-insertions (relative to the approximately 700-donor mean) were reportedly seen in an Asian-associated ancestry cluster in a later analysis.

Unmatched junction bases numbered 1, after V lost 2 bases and J lost 1 base. Germline CDR1 reads WNHNN; CDR2 reads SYGVQD (reference sequence). The CDR3 totals 14 residues. This clone was detected once. Its specificity is not known. PCR was performed using 60 Vbeta and 13 Jbeta primers. Clones were read by immunoSEQ multiplex PCR, and TCRdb kept only the in-frame ones, dropping some. The sample records more than 130,000 clones, less than 85% being singletons. Material: PBMCs. This receptor was obtained from a man aged 35-49 years in good health and CMV-seropositive. The chain carries TRBV10-1 and TRBJ1-2; TRBD1 agrees at 7 bases. The DNA for the CDR3 is TGCGCCAGCAGTGAGACAGGGGTTAACTATGGCTACACCTTC. Translating it yields CASSETGVNYGYTF.